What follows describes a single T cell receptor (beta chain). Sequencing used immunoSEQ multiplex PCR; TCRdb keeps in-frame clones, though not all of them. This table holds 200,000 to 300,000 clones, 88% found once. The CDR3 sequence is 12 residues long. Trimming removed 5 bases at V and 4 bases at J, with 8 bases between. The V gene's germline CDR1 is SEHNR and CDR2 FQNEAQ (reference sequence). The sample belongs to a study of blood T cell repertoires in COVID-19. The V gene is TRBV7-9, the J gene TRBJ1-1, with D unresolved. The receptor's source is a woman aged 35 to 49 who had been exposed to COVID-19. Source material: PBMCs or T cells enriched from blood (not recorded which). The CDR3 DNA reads TGTGCCAGCAGCCCTGCAGGCACTGAAGCTTTCTTT. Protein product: CASSPAGTEAFF. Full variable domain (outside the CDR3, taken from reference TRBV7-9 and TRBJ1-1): DTGVSQNPRHKITKRGQNVTFRCDPISEHNRLYWYRQTLGQGPEFLTYFQNEAQLEKSRLLSDRFSAERPKGSFSTLEIQRTEQGDSAMYLCASSPAGTEAFFGQGTRLTVV.